This T cell receptor (beta chain) was recovered during a study of beta chain features in type 1 diabetes. The investigators reverse transcribed all of the isolated RNA, so they sequenced expressed TCRB transcripts. Libraries were prepared by immunoSEQ multiplex PCR; TCRdb keeps only in-frame clonotypes and omits some of them. The sample includes over 20,000 clones, 40% to 60% of them seen just once. Study-wide findings and caveats: In every one of the four CD4+ subsets, TCRB CDR3s were moderately but significantly shorter in Type 1 diabetes patients.

In this sample, this clone turned up a few times. Its antigen is currently unknown. CDR1 and CDR2 (germline): SGHRS, YFSETQ. V lost 4 bases and J lost 0, with 20 bases in between. The CDR3 runs 19 residues. The chain is built from TRBV5-1 and TRBJ2-6; possibly TRBD2 for D (5 bases). The source is a man aged 25-40 years with type 1 diabetes. The sample was stem cell memory CD4+ T cells from blood. CDR3 protein: CASSARGNTPLSGANVLTF. In nucleotides, the CDR3 is TGCGCCAGCAGCGCCCGGGGAAACACCCCCCTCTCTGGGGCCAACGTCCTGACTTTC. The full variable domain, rest sourced from reference TRBV5-1 and TRBJ2-6, is KAGVTQTPRYLIKTRGQQVTLSCSPISGHRSVSWYQQTPGQGLQFLFEYFSETQRNKGNFPGRFSGRQFSNSRSEMNVSTLELGDSALYLCASSARGNTPLSGANVLTFGAGSRLTVL.